The entry below describes one T cell receptor (beta chain). These data belong to a study of blood T cells in healthy people across ages. Primed by a sample-barcoded 5' primer and a J-beta primer mix, a second PCR proceeded for about 6 to 11 cycles. Each cDNA molecule, via a template-switch adaptor with 12 random nucleotides, was tagged. From the 5' RACE reads, TCRdb called clonotypes with MiXCR, one entry per CDR3 protein. Found here are 850,000 to 1,000,000 distinct CDR3 sequences, around 54% of them singletons; the top ten hold 20% to 25%. CDR1 is MGHRA and CDR2 is YSYEKL in the germline V gene. The V gene lost 0 bases and the J gene lost 11 bases, with 25 bases spanning the gap. There are 17 residues in the CDR3. Healthy individuals of Caucasian origin from Russia, aged roughly 6 to 90, served as donors. The study isolated at least 6.5 million PBMCs from each sample.

This TCR derives from a woman aged 55 to 70 in good health. The source material was blood. The rearrangement links TRBV4-1 to TRBJ2-5; D perhaps matches TRBD2 (7 bases). This CDR3 reads CASSQDRGGGAYNKQYF. CDR3 DNA: TGCGCCAGCAGCCAAGATAGGGGGGGAGGGGCCTACAATAAGCAGTACTTC.